A single T cell receptor (beta chain) is shown here with its context. Its target is unknown. The CDR3 totals 15 residues. Looked up from germline, CDR1 is SGHRS and CDR2 is YFSETQ. V was cut by 4 bases and J by 4 bases, with 17 bases left in between. This sample was taken from a study of T cell responses to AZD1222 COVID-19 vaccine. Repertoires were generated with immunoSEQ multiplex PCR, while TCRdb's copy carries only in-frame clones and drops some. The table has around 99,000 clones, 89% seen once; the top ten hold about 7%. Notes on the study in general: Clonal diversity may have been underestimated, and the donors were mostly white British, with more females than males. Spike was spanned by vaccine-associated CD4 TCRs, with dominance at 160-218 and 743-854. Only a handful of AZD1222 recipients, several in all, had baseline seropositivity. In the spike-specific TCR repertoire, nearly half reportedly target unmutated variant regions.

The clonotype was recovered from an adult in good health. The sequencing used peripheral blood, collected on day 0 of AZD1222 vaccination. The chain combines TRBV5-1 with TRBJ2-5; possibly TRBD1 for D (5 bases). For the CDR3, the DNA is TGCGCCAGCAGCCCCTTGGGGCGGATTGGAGAGACCCAGTACTTC. Translation gives CASSPLGRIGETQYF.